This TCR beta chain is from a study of T-cell reconstitution after alpha-beta-depleted transplantation in children (dated by TCRdb to about 2016). About the study as a whole: Using TCR repertoire profiling, the study quantitatively followed how T-cell immune reconstitution unfolded in children after TCRalphabeta/CD19-depleted allogeneic hematopoietic cell transplantation. Study-wide findings and limitations: Over the following months the frequencies of hyperexpanded clones went down, and after one year T-cell counts and TCRbeta diversity were mostly credited to newly produced T cells. In some patients, the high TCRbeta diversity seen at day 60 was put down to recipient T cells and intrathymic progenitors that had survived conditioning. The apparently early alphabetaT-cell count recovery about two months after transplant was reportedly dependent on only several hundred rapidly expanded clones derived from non-depleted graft cells.

On this clonotype itself: Its cognate antigen has yet to be identified. Base qualities are not recorded, but no much larger clone differs from it by a single base.

The CDR3 goes from the cysteine to the phenylalanine over 16 residues. Only CDR3 DNA remains: 48 bases, in frame from the first base. Cut back by 0 bases and 0 bases, the V and J ends lie 11 bases apart. CDR1 and CDR2, per the germline V gene, are MNHEY and SVGAGI. The library was obtained by PCR. TCRdb shows the sequencer as Illumina HiSeq 2500. To normalize quantification of the TCRbeta repertoire, the TCR libraries were built with molecular barcoding that relied on unique molecular identifiers. TCRdb passed the public sequencing reads through fastp at Q25 and MiXCR, retaining productive beta sequences. Every entry covers one CDR3 protein and lists the most common genes and DNA from its rows. The sample table lists just over 950,000 distinct CDR3 sequences, less than 30% of them with a count of one. The ten top clones hold about 28% of the sample. What the treatment or condition label conveys for this sample: allogeneic hematopoietic cell transplantation with graft depleted of TCRalphabeta T cells and CD19 B cells. TCRalphabeta/CD19-depleted allogeneic hematopoietic cell grafts were given to the transplant recipients, all of whom were children.

The source is a boy younger than two who had a stem cell transplant for SCID, so the T cells may come from the graft donor. The material sequenced was PBMCs, mostly from graft donor cells, taken 360 days after TCRalphabeta/CD19-depleted stem cell transplant. The receptor chain draws on TRBV6-5 and TRBJ1-1; TRBD1 is perhaps the D gene, given 5 matching bases. The CDR3 protein is CASSYSGETVNTEAFF. The sequence in DNA is TGTGCCAGCAGTTACTCGGGGGAGACGGTGAACACTGAAGCTTTCTTT.